The 27 T cell receptor beta chains below all came from one sample that was sequenced in a study of cytomegalovirus exposure and HLA in healthy donors. PCR involved 60 Vbeta and 13 Jbeta primers. The repertoire was sequenced with immunoSEQ multiplex PCR; TCRdb's copy has only in-frame clones and lacks some. The sample lists 150,000 to 180,000 clones; roughly three quarters were seen once. Sequenced material: PBMCs. These receptors originate from a man in his thirties or forties in good health and CMV-seropositive.

The chain carries TRBV2 and TRBJ1-1; D is perhaps TRBD1 (5 bases). In germline, CDR1 is SNHLY, CDR2 FYNNEI. Trimming removed 0 bases from V and 3 bases from J, with 23 bases in between. This CDR3 has 19 residues. The DNA of the CDR3 is TGTGCCAGCAGTGAAGCGCTAGACAGATCCACAGCAATGGACACTGAAGCTTTCTTT. It encodes CASSEALDRSTAMDTEAFF.

This rearrangement joins TRBV27 to TRBJ2-1; D ambiguous. The V end lost 6 bases, the J end lost 8 bases, and 14 bases lay between the germline ends. The length of the CDR3 is 13 residues. Germline CDR1 reads MNHEY; CDR2 reads SMNVEV (reference sequence). The CDR3 DNA reads as TGTGCCAGCAGACCCGGAGACCCCGATGAGCAGTTCTTC. It codes for CASRPGDPDEQFF.

The genes are TRBV20-1 and TRBJ1-4; no definite D call. The CDR3 loop spans 11 amino acids. Per germline, CDR1 DFQATT and CDR2 SNEGSKA (reference sequence). Trimming shortened V by 0 bases and J by 8 bases, and 4 bases separated the two germline ends. The CDR3 protein is CSARDREKLFF. The CDR3 bases are TGCAGTGCTAGAGACAGGGAAAAACTGTTTTTT.

This clone was counted a single time. V usage is TRBV2 and J usage is TRBJ2-3; D might be TRBD2 (5 bases). The CDR3 length is 14 residues. The germline V and J ends were trimmed by 8 bases and 0 bases, with 12 bases remaining between them. Germline CDR1 and CDR2: SNHLY and FYNNEI. The CDR3 bases are TGTGCCAGCTGGGCGGGCCTAAGCACAGATACGCAGTATTTT. Amino acid sequence: CASWAGLSTDTQYF. The entire variable domain, with the rest obtained from reference TRBV2 and TRBJ2-3, is as follows: EPEVTQTPSHQVTQMGQEVILRCVPISNHLYFYWYRQILGQKVEFLVSFYNNEISEKSEIFDDQFSVERPDGSNFTLKIRSTKLEDSAMYFCASWAGLSTDTQYFGPGTRLTVL.

The table lists this clone with a count of one. The V call is TRBV11-3, the J call TRBJ2-5; D call uncertain. The CDR3 totals 12 residues. V lost 4 bases and J lost 4, with 7 bases in between. The germline V gene encodes CDR1 SGHNT and CDR2 YENEEA. The CDR3 bases are TGTGCCAGCAGCTCTACGAGAGAGACCCAGTACTTC. Its protein is CASSSTRETQYF.

This clone was seen more than once but under ten times. The chain combines TRBV5-1 with TRBJ1-1; perhaps TRBD1 as D (5 bases). V shed 1 base and J shed 2 bases, with 12 bases lying between them. Germline V gene lookup returns CDR1 SGHRS and CDR2 YFSETQ. This CDR3 contains 15 residues. Written as DNA, the CDR3 is TGCGCCAGCAGCTTGATGCAGGGTAGAAACACTGAAGCTTTCTTT. Translating it yields CASSLMQGRNTEAFF.

The chain combines TRBV6-6 with TRBJ2-7; D gene ambiguous. The V gene's germline CDR1 is MNHNY and CDR2 SVGAGI (reference sequence). V dropped 5 bases and J dropped 2 bases, with 4 bases sitting between them. This CDR3 is 11 amino acids long. CDR3 coding DNA: TGTGCCAGCAGTAACACCTACGAGCAGTACTTC. This sequence encodes CASSNTYEQYF.

V is TRBV19 and J is TRBJ2-3; 8 positions agree with TRBD2. This CDR3 is built from 14 residues. The germline gives CDR1 LNHDA, CDR2 SQIVND (reference sequence). V dropped 5 bases and J dropped 6; count of bases not matched to a gene: 7. This chain's CDR3 is CASSPQPGGDTQYF. The CDR3 DNA sequence: TGTGCCAGTAGTCCACAGCCGGGAGGGGATACGCAGTATTTT.

The chain employs TRBV28 and TRBJ1-1; maybe TRBD1 (6 bases). The CDR3 contains 13 residues. V was pared by 3 bases and J by 7 bases, with 12 bases between. Germline CDR1 reads MDHEN; CDR2 reads SYDVKM. CDR3 in DNA: TGTGCCAGCAGTTTGAGACTGGACAGTGAAGCTTTCTTT. It codes for CASSLRLDSEAFF.

The V gene is TRBV19, the J gene TRBJ2-7, with TRBD1 identical over 7 bases. The J segment lost 5 bases and the V segment lost 7 bases, leaving 11 bases of the junction unmatched. The CDR3 consists of 14 residues. Germline V gives CDR1 LNHDA, CDR2 SQIVND (reference sequence). The CDR3 DNA reads TGTGCCAGTACCCCCGGGACAGAATACCACGAGCAGTACTTC. This sequence encodes CASTPGTEYHEQYF.

The chain uses TRBV7-3 and TRBJ2-3; perhaps TRBD2 as D (6 bases). This CDR3 region has 14 residues. Germline V CDR1 and CDR2: SGHTA, FQGTGA. The ends were cut back, 3 bases at V and 5 bases at J, with 12 bases in the middle. The CDR3 protein is CASSFGSAGDTQYF. CDR3 DNA sequence: TGTGCCAGCAGCTTCGGGAGCGCCGGAGATACGCAGTATTTT.

This clone was detected once. V is TRBV4-1 and J is TRBJ1-4; a possible D gene is TRBD1 (5 bases). This CDR3 has 17 amino acids. The V end lost 4 bases, the J end lost 2 bases, and 17 bases lay between the germline ends. The germline gives CDR1 MGHRA, CDR2 YSYEKL. Written as DNA, the CDR3 is TGCGCCAGCAGCCCCGACGCCTTTGGGGCTACTAATGAAAAACTGTTTTTT. This codes for CASSPDAFGATNEKLFF.

V usage is TRBV7-2 and J usage is TRBJ2-5; 7 bases agree with TRBD2. This CDR3 has 15 residues. Losses at the gene ends were 7 bases for V and 1 base for J; bases not matched to a gene: 9. Per germline, CDR1 SGHTA and CDR2 FQGNSA. The CDR3 DNA sequence: TGTGCCAGCAACAGACTAGCTAACTCCCAAGAGACCCAGTACTTC. Translation gives CASNRLANSQETQYF. The variable domain in full, completed from reference TRBV7-2 and TRBJ2-5, reads GAGVSQSPSNKVTEKGKDVELRCDPISGHTALYWYRQSLGQGLEFLIYFQGNSAPDKSGLPSDRFSAERTGGSVSTLTIQRTQQEDSAVYLCASNRLANSQETQYFGPGTRLLVL.

The rearrangement links TRBV11-2 to TRBJ1-1; tentatively, D is TRBD1 (6 bases). The CDR3 length is 12 residues. V lost 5 bases and J lost 9, with 13 bases in between. The V gene's germline CDR1 is SGHAT and CDR2 FQNNGV. The CDR3 sequence is CASSPRTVKAFF. The CDR3 coding sequence is TGTGCCAGCAGCCCACGGACAGTTAAAGCTTTCTTT.

The V call is TRBV6-1, the J call TRBJ2-3; 11 bases align to TRBD2. Germline V lookup: CDR1 MNHNS, CDR2 SASEGT. Trimming cost V 8 bases and J 5 bases; bases outside gene matches: 6. This CDR3 spans 14 amino acids. CDR3 nucleotide sequence: TGTGCCAGCGCGCCGGGACTAGCGGTAGATACGCAGTATTTT. This translates into CASAPGLAVDTQYF.

Details on this clone: In the same sample, other DNA sequences code for this CDR3. The J gene is TRBJ2-7, the V gene TRBV7-2; D may be TRBD1 (6 bases). Germline lookup yields CDR1 SGHTA and CDR2 FQGNSA. V lost 1 base, J lost 2 bases, and 9 bases lay in between. This CDR3 has 14 amino acids. CDR3 in amino acids: CASSLVGQTYEQYF. CDR3 nucleotide sequence: TGTGCCAGCAGCTTAGTCGGACAGACCTACGAGCAGTACTTC.

About this clone itself: Other nucleotide sequences in the sample specify the same CDR3. The genes are TRBV5-6 and TRBJ2-3, with 8 bases aligning to TRBD2. Germline values: CDR1 SGHDT, CDR2 YYEEEE. The CDR3 sequence is 15 residues long. The ends lost 1 base at V and 0 bases at J; junction bases unmatched: 1. CDR3 sequence reads: CASSLTSGSTDTQYF. The CDR3 DNA follows: TGTGCCAGCAGCTTGACTAGCGGTAGCACAGATACGCAGTATTTT.

The chain is built from TRBV7-2 and TRBJ2-7; D gene uncertain. Germline-derived CDR1 and CDR2 are SGHTA and FQGNSA. V gave up 4 bases and J gave up 1 base, with 20 bases separating them. CDR3 size: 17 residues. The CDR3 reads CASSSLVGELLSYEQYF. DNA for the CDR3: TGTGCCAGCAGCTCCTTGGTCGGTGAACTCCTATCCTACGAGCAGTACTTC.

The rearrangement joins TRBV5-1 to TRBJ2-2; tentatively, D is TRBD2 (5 bases). The V end was cut by 2 bases, the J end by 0 bases, with 11 bases between. The germline CDR1 and CDR2 sequences are SGHRS and YFSETQ. The CDR3 has 16 residues. CDR3 nucleotides: TGCGCCAGCAGCTTATCTGTGGGAGCGAACACCGGGGAGCTGTTTTTT. It encodes CASSLSVGANTGELFF.

Worth noting for this clone: Within the sample, other DNA sequences also encode this same CDR3. The V and J genes are TRBV7-9 and TRBJ1-2, with 10 bases that match TRBD1. Trimming cost V 1 base and J 7 bases; bases outside gene matches: 3. Looked up from germline, CDR1 is SEHNR and CDR2 is FQNEAQ (reference sequence). The length of the CDR3 is 14 residues. CDR3 sequence: CASSLGQGARGYTF. DNA of the CDR3: TGTGCCAGCAGCTTAGGACAGGGGGCGCGTGGCTACACCTTC.

The sample holds one count of this clone. The chain combines TRBV7-3 with TRBJ2-3; 9 bases agree with TRBD1. With 1 base clipped from V and 2 bases from J, the junction kept 4 bases outside the gene matches. CDR1 is SGHTA and CDR2 is FQGTGA in the germline V gene. The CDR3 spans 16 residues. CDR3 amino acids: CASSLKGDRDTDTQYF. The CDR3 coding sequence is TGTGCCAGCAGCTTAAAGGGGGACAGGGACACAGATACGCAGTATTTT.

The chain employs TRBV6-1 and TRBJ1-2; the D is unclear. With 0 bases removed from V and 1 base from J, the gap between germline ends came to 9 bases. The CDR3 consists of 15 residues. The germline V gene has CDR1 MNHNS and CDR2 SASEGT. The CDR3 DNA reads TGTGCCAGCAGTGAAGCGGCTGGCAGTAACTATGGCTACACCTTC. This gives the protein CASSEAAGSNYGYTF.

The chain employs TRBV5-1 and TRBJ2-3; 9 positions match TRBD2. The V and J ends lost 5 bases and 4 bases, in that order; junction bases with no gene match: 8. The CDR3 sequence is 15 residues long. Germline V gene data show CDR1 as SGHRS and CDR2 as YFSETQ. This CDR3 is CASRQLAGVSDTQYF. The CDR3 coding sequence is TGCGCCAGCAGGCAACTAGCGGGTGTGTCAGATACGCAGTATTTT. The full variable domain, in which reference TRBV5-1 and TRBJ2-3 provide the parts outside the CDR3, is KAGVTQTPRYLIKTRGQQVTLSCSPISGHRSVSWYQQTPGQGLQFLFEYFSETQRNKGNFPGRFSGRQFSNSRSEMNVSTLELGDSALYLCASRQLAGVSDTQYFGPGTRLTVL.

The chain links TRBV30 to TRBJ2-5; TRBD1 aligns across 9 bases. The CDR3 has 15 amino acids. CDR1 is GTSNPN, CDR2 SVGIG, per germline (reference sequence). V lost 0 bases and J lost 2; bases outside the gene matches: 4. The CDR3 DNA follows: TGTGCCTGGAGTGTACGGACAGGGGTACAAGAGACCCAGTACTTC. Its protein product is CAWSVRTGVQETQYF. The full variable domain, rest sourced from reference TRBV30 and TRBJ2-5, is SQTIHQWPATLVQPVGSPLSLECTVEGTSNPNLYWYRQAAGRGLQLLFYSVGIGQISSEVPQNLSASRPQDRQFILSSKKLLLSDSGFYLCAWSVRTGVQETQYFGPGTRLLVL.

The V gene is TRBV19, the J gene TRBJ2-7, with 10 bases identical to TRBD2. CDR1 and CDR2 from the germline V gene are LNHDA and SQIVND (reference sequence). The CDR3 spans 16 residues. The trim removed 0 bases at V and 3 bases at J, leaving 5 bases unmatched. Here the CDR3 reads CASSIDRTSGDYEQYF. In DNA, the CDR3 is TGTGCCAGTAGTATAGATCGGACTAGCGGAGACTACGAGCAGTACTTC.

The V call is TRBV5-1, the J call TRBJ2-7; D perhaps matches TRBD1 (5 bases). V lost 4 bases to trimming and J lost 3 bases, with 20 bases between them. Germline lookup yields CDR1 SGHRS and CDR2 YFSETQ. The CDR3 extends over 16 amino acids. Written as DNA, the CDR3 is TGCGCCAGCAGCATTGGGCGTGTTGAGCAGGGCTACGAGCAGTACTTC. Translation gives CASSIGRVEQGYEQYF.

Notes on this clone: This sample also contains other DNA sequences that code for the same CDR3. The V call is TRBV18, the J call TRBJ1-4, with unresolved D. Trimming cost V 3 bases and J 5 bases, with 16 bases left between them. Germline-derived CDR1 and CDR2 are KGHSH and LQKENI. The CDR3 runs 16 residues. CDR3 residues: CASSPSTGTANEKLFF. The DNA for the CDR3 is TGTGCCAGCTCACCGTCAACCGGAACAGCCAATGAAAAACTGTTTTTT.